This passage covers 9 T cell receptor beta chains from one sample sequenced in a study of regulatory T cells in long-lasting Graves disease (dated by TCRdb to the early 2020s). According to the study, the label for this sample's time point signals: newly diagnosed GD, antithyroid drugs for less than 3 months. For both TCR sequencing and RNA sequencing, RNA was extracted from PBMCs in TRIzol. Library preparation was by multiplex PCR. Sequencing relied on an Illumina HiSeq 4000. CDR3 regions were amplified by Arm-PCR with iRepertoire HTBI primers to construct TCR beta libraries. TCRdb passed the public sequencing reads through fastp at Q25 and MiXCR, retaining productive beta sequences. Each entry merges the rows of one CDR3 protein and shows their most common DNA and genes. The sample yields roughly 250,000 distinct CDR3 sequences; 15% to 20% were counted once. Roughly 15% of the sample is in the top ten clones.

The same data also contributed to another study, on T cells in Graves' hyperthyroidism and ophthalmopathy.

The input for sequencing was peripheral blood mononuclear cells (PBMCs), taken at new diagnosis, from a patient treated with antithyroid drugs. All receptors derive from a woman aged 25 to 39 with Graves disease. Donor details come from another sample of the same person, matched by shared clones.

This clonotype has at least ten counts. This sequence joins TRBV12-3 or TRBV12-4 and TRBJ1-2, with 8 bases lining up with TRBD1. The CDR3 is made up of 19 amino acids. The J segment lost 4 bases and the V segment lost 0 bases, leaving 16 bases of the junction unmatched. The CDR3 nucleotides read TGTGCCAGCAGTTTAGCGCCTAGACAGGGGTTATTACTGGTCTATGGCTACACCTTC. Translation: CASSLAPRQGLLLVYGYTF.

The table lists this clonotype with many counts. This chain joins TRBV9 and TRBJ1-2; D gene unclear. CDR3 length: 14 amino acids. Trimming cost V 2 bases and J 7 bases, with 15 bases left between them. The germline gives CDR1 SGDLS, CDR2 YYNGEE. Here the CDR3 DNA reads TGTGCCAGCAGCGTTCTCCCGGACCTAGGTGGCTACACCTTC. It is translated as CASSVLPDLGGYTF.

The chain combines TRBV25-1 with TRBJ2-6; D unclear. Trimming removed 7 bases at V and 0 bases at J, with 16 bases between. This CDR3 contains 17 residues. Per the germline V gene, CDR1 is MGHDK and CDR2 is SYGVNS. CDR3 loop: CASMGSLGGSGANVLTF. CDR3 nucleotide sequence: TGTGCCAGCATGGGCAGCCTCGGCGGCTCTGGGGCCAACGTCCTGACTTTC.

This clonotype appeared a few times. The chain employs TRBV12-3 or TRBV12-4 and TRBJ2-3; 12 bases match TRBD2. This CDR3 is 15 amino acids long. V lost 3 bases to trimming and J lost 6 bases; unmatched junction nucleotides: 4. In DNA form, the CDR3 reads TGTGCCAGCAGTTTTATCGGACTAGCGGGGGATACGCAGTATTTT. Its translation is CASSFIGLAGDTQYF.

This clonotype was seen many times. The chain couples TRBV9 to TRBJ2-7; possibly TRBD1 for D (5 bases). The CDR3 loop spans 16 amino acids. CDR1 SGDLS and CDR2 YYNGEE come from the germline V gene. V shed 0 bases and J shed 5 bases, with 18 bases lying between them. The CDR3, as DNA: TGTGCCAGCAGCGTAGAACATTGGGCAGGGCAGGACGAGCAGTACTTC. Translated, it gives CASSVEHWAGQDEQYF.

This clonotype came up once. V usage is TRBV18 and J usage is TRBJ2-3; D perhaps matches TRBD2 (5 bases). Trimming stripped 3 bases from V and 6 bases from J, with 7 bases between. Looked up from germline, CDR1 is KGHSH and CDR2 is LQKENI. CDR3 length: 12 amino acids. CDR3 in DNA: TGTGCCAGCTCACCCGGGGTGGATACGCAGTATTTT. This encodes CASSPGVDTQYF.

This clonotype was seen more than once but under ten times. This CDR3 is CASSLELGGRGEAFF. CDR3 nucleotides: TGTGCCAGCAGCTTAGAACTAGGGGGACGGGGTGAAGCTTTCTTT. V usage is TRBV7-6 and J usage is TRBJ1-1; D might be TRBD1 (6 bases). Trimming shortened V by 1 base and J by 7 bases, and 16 bases separated the two germline ends. In germline, CDR1 is SGHVS, CDR2 FNYEAQ. The CDR3 consists of 15 residues.

The CDR3, as DNA: TGCAGTGCTAGGTTTCAGGGCAGTGGCACAGATACGCAGTATTTT. This codes for CSARFQGSGTDTQYF. J is TRBJ2-3 and V is TRBV20-1, with D perhaps matching TRBD1 (5 bases). Trimming removed 3 bases from V and 1 base from J, with 14 bases in between. The CDR3 runs to 15 residues. Germline lookup yields CDR1 DFQATT and CDR2 SNEGSKA (reference sequence).

Turning to this clonotype: A much larger clone is a single base away; this may be a read error. CDR3 protein: CAGSNDRGPSYEQYF. CDR3 nucleotides: TGTGCCGGCAGTAATGACAGGGGTCCATCCTACGAGCAGTACTTC. The J gene is TRBJ2-7, the V gene TRBV6-1; 8 bases map to TRBD1. The CDR3 length is 15 residues. The germline CDR1 and CDR2 sequences are MNHNS and SASEGT.